These T cell receptor beta chains were read from a single sample in a study of cytomegalovirus exposure and HLA in healthy donors. Measured with immunoSEQ multiplex PCR; TCRdb has only the in-frame clones, and not every one. The data contain 120,000 to 150,000 clones, 65% to 80% of them singletons. Sequencing was performed on PBMCs. The receptors come from a male donor in good health and CMV-seropositive. CDR3s include the opening cysteine and the closing phenylalanine or tryptophan. A D gene is named only where the DNA matches it firmly. Expanded clones are given a class, and other clones once, few, many or no size at all.

CDR3 DNA: TGCAGCGTTTCTGCGGGGTCTCCCACAGATACGCAGTATTTT; CDR3 protein: CSVSAGSPTDTQYF; V gene: TRBV29-1; D gene: NA; J gene: TRBJ2-3; clone size: once
CDR3 DNA: TGTGCCAGCAGTTCCCTTGTCCGAGACAGGGGGCGAAATGAGCAGTTCTTC; CDR3 protein: CASSSLVRDRGRNEQFF; V gene: TRBV27; D gene: TRBD1; J gene: TRBJ2-1; clone size: NA
CDR3 DNA: TGTGCCAGCAGCTCACCCCCCGGGACTCAGAACACCGGGGAGCTGTTTTTT; CDR3 protein: CASSSPPGTQNTGELFF; V gene: TRBV7-9; D gene: NA; J gene: TRBJ2-2; clone size: NA
CDR3 DNA: TGTGCCAGCAGCGTAGTACCTCAAGCGGGAGAGGGCACAGATACGCAGTATTTT; CDR3 protein: CASSVVPQAGEGTDTQYF; V gene: TRBV9; D gene: TRBD2; J gene: TRBJ2-3; clone size: once
CDR3 DNA: TGTGCCAGCAGCCAGAGGTCGGGAGATCTTGAAAAACTGTTTTTT; CDR3 protein: CASSQRSGDLEKLFF; V gene: TRBV7-8; D gene: NA; J gene: TRBJ1-4; clone size: NA
CDR3 DNA: TGCAGCGTTAAGGGACTTTTACAAGAGACCCAGTACTTC; CDR3 protein: CSVKGLLQETQYF; V gene: TRBV29-1; D gene: NA; J gene: TRBJ2-5; clone size: few
CDR3 DNA: TGTGCCAGCAGTACAGACAGGGAAGGTGACCAGTACTTC; CDR3 protein: CASSTDREGDQYF; V gene: TRBV6-6; D gene: TRBD1; J gene: TRBJ2-5; clone size: NA
CDR3 DNA: TGTGCCAGCAGCCCGGGGACAGGGAATGAAAAACTGTTTTTT; CDR3 protein: CASSPGTGNEKLFF; V gene: TRBV7-6; D gene: TRBD1; J gene: TRBJ1-4; clone size: NA
CDR3 DNA: TGTGCCAGCAGGCGACAGGGTAGAGAAAAACTGTTTTTT; CDR3 protein: CASRRQGREKLFF; V gene: TRBV28; D gene: TRBD1; J gene: TRBJ1-4; clone size: few
CDR3 DNA: TGTGCCAGCAGCCAAGCGGGAGAAGAGACCCAGTACTTC; CDR3 protein: CASSQAGEETQYF; V gene: TRBV4-2; D gene: NA; J gene: TRBJ2-5; clone size: once
CDR3 DNA: TGCGCCAGCAGCTTGGAGGGGCCAGGGGATGAAAAACTGTTTTTT; CDR3 protein: CASSLEGPGDEKLFF; V gene: TRBV5-1; D gene: NA; J gene: TRBJ1-4; clone size: NA
CDR3 DNA: TGTGCCAGCACCCATAGCGCGGGAGGGGGGTTCAATGAGCAGTTCTTC; CDR3 protein: CASTHSAGGGFNEQFF; V gene: TRBV27; D gene: TRBD2; J gene: TRBJ2-1; clone size: once
CDR3 DNA: TGTGCCAGCAGTCCTCTTACGTCCCACTCTGCTGGCACAGATACGCAGTATTTT; CDR3 protein: CASSPLTSHSAGTDTQYF; V gene: TRBV28; D gene: NA; J gene: TRBJ2-3; clone size: NA
CDR3 DNA: TGTGCCAGCGGGGACAGAGACACCGGGGAGCTGTTTTTT; CDR3 protein: CASGDRDTGELFF; V gene: TRBV6-1; D gene: TRBD1; J gene: TRBJ2-2; clone size: NA
CDR3 DNA: TGTGCCACCAGCATTTGGCGGGGGGTAAACACCGGGGAGCTGTTTTTT; CDR3 protein: CATSIWRGVNTGELFF; V gene: TRBV15; D gene: TRBD2; J gene: TRBJ2-2; clone size: NA
CDR3 DNA: TGTGCCAGCAGCTCAGGGCCCTACGAGCAGTACTTC; CDR3 protein: CASSSGPYEQYF; V gene: TRBV11-3; D gene: NA; J gene: TRBJ2-7; clone size: NA
CDR3 DNA: TGTGCCAGCAGCCAAGATCCGCCTAGCGGGAGCGACAATGAGCAGTTCTTC; CDR3 protein: CASSQDPPSGSDNEQFF; V gene: TRBV4-2; D gene: TRBD2; J gene: TRBJ2-1; clone size: NA
CDR3 DNA: TGTGCCAGTAGTATAGACAGGGGTTCCAATGAGCAGTTCTTC; CDR3 protein: CASSIDRGSNEQFF; V gene: TRBV19; D gene: NA; J gene: TRBJ2-1; clone size: NA
CDR3 DNA: TGTGCCAGCAGGTCGGGACAGGGGAACCAAGAGACCCAGTACTTC; CDR3 protein: CASRSGQGNQETQYF; V gene: TRBV28; D gene: TRBD1; J gene: TRBJ2-5; clone size: NA
CDR3 DNA: TGCGCCAGCAGCGCCCGGGACAGGGGCGGAGAGACCCAGTACTTC; CDR3 protein: CASSARDRGGETQYF; V gene: TRBV5-1; D gene: TRBD1; J gene: TRBJ2-5; clone size: NA
CDR3 DNA: TGTGCCATCAGCGGAACGATGGGACAGAACTATGGCTACACCTTC; CDR3 protein: CAISGTMGQNYGYTF; V gene: TRBV10-3; D gene: TRBD1; J gene: TRBJ1-2; clone size: NA
CDR3 DNA: TGTGCCAGCACCATGACGACACCCACTGAAGCTTTCTTT; CDR3 protein: CASTMTTPTEAFF; V gene: TRBV2; D gene: NA; J gene: TRBJ1-1; clone size: NA
CDR3 DNA: TGCGCCAGCAGTGACTTCTCCGGACAGCCAGGGAATGAAAAACTGTTTTTT; CDR3 protein: CASSDFSGQPGNEKLFF; V gene: TRBV10-1; D gene: NA; J gene: TRBJ1-4; clone size: few
CDR3 DNA: TGTGCCAGCAGCTTAATAGCGGGAGGGCCCTCAATCAGCACAGATACGCAGTATTTT; CDR3 protein: CASSLIAGGPSISTDTQYF; V gene: TRBV7-3; D gene: TRBD2; J gene: TRBJ2-3; clone size: NA
CDR3 DNA: TGCGCCAGCAGCTTTGGGACAGCTTACGAGCAGTACTTC; CDR3 protein: CASSFGTAYEQYF; V gene: TRBV5-1; D gene: TRBD1; J gene: TRBJ2-7; clone size: NA